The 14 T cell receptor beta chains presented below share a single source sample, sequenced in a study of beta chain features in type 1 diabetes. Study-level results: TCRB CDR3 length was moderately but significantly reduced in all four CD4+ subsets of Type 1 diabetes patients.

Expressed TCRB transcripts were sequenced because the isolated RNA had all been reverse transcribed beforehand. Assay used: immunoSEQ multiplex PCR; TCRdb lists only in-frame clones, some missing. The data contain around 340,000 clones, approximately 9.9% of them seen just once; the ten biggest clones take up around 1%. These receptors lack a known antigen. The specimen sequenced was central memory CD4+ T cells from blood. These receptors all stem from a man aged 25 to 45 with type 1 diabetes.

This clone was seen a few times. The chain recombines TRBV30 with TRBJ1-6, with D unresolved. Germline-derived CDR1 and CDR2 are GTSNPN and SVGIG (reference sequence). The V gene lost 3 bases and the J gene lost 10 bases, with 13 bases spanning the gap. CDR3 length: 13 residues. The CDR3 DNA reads TGTGCCTGGAGGGGAAGTTTGGAGTCACCCCTCCACTTT. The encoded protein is CAWRGSLESPLHF.

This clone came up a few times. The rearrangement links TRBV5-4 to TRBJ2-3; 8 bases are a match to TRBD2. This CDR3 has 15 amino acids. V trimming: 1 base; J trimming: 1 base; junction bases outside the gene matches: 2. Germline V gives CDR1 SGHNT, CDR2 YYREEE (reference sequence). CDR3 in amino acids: CASSLRSGGTDTQYF. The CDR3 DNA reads TGTGCCAGCAGCTTGCGTAGCGGGGGCACAGATACGCAGTATTTT.

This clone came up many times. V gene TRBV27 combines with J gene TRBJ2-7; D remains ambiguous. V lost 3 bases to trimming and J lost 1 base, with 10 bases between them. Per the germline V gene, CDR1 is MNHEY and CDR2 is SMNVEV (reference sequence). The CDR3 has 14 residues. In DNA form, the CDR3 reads TGTGCCAGCAGTTTCGTGGGCGGTTCCTACGAGCAGTACTTC. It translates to CASSFVGGSYEQYF.

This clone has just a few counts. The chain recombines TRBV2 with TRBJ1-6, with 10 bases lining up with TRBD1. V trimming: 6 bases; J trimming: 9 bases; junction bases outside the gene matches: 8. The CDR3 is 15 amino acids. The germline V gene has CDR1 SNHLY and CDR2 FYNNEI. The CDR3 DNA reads TGTGCCAGCAGGGCCGGGACAGGGGTTTTTTCACCCCTCCACTTT. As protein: CASRAGTGVFSPLHF.

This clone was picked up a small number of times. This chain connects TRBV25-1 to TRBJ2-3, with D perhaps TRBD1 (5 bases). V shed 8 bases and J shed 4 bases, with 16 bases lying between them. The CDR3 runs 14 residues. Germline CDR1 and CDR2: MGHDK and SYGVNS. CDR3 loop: CASPSAPGPDTQYF. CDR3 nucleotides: TGTGCCAGCCCATCGGCCCCAGGGCCAGATACGCAGTATTTT.

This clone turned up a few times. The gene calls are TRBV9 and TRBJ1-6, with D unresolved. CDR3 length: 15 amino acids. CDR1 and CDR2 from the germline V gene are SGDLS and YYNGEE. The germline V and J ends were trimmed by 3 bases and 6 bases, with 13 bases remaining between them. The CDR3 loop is CASSAGLAGNSPLHF. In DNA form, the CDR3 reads TGTGCCAGCAGCGCTGGACTTGCGGGTAATTCACCCCTCCACTTT.

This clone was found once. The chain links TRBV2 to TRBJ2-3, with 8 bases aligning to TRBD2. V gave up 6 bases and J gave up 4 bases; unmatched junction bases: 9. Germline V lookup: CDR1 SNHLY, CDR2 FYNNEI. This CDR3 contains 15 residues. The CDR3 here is CASSGGANIADTQYF. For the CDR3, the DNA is TGTGCCAGCAGCGGGGGGGCGAATATCGCAGATACGCAGTATTTT.

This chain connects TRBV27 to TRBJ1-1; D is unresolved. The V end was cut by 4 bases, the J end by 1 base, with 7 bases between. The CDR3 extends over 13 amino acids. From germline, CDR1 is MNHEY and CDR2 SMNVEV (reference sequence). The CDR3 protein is CASSSKWNTEAFF. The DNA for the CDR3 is TGTGCCAGCAGTTCTAAGTGGAACACTGAAGCTTTCTTT.

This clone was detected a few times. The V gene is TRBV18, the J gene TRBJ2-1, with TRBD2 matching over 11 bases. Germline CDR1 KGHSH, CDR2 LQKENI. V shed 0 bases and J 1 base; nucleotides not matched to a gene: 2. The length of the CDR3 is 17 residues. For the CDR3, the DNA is TGTGCCAGCTCACCACCGTCTAGCGGGGGGTCCTACAATGAGCAGTTCTTC. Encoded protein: CASSPPSSGGSYNEQFF.

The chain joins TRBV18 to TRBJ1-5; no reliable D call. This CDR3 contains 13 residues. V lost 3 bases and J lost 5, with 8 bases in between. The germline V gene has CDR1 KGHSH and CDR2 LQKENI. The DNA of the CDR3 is TGTGCCAGCTCACCTTCCGGGGATCAGCCCCAGCATTTT. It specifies CASSPSGDQPQHF.

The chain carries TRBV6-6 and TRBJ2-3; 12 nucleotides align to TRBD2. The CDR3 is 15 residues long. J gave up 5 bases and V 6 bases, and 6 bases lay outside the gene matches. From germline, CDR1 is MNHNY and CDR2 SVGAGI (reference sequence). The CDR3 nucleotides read TGTGCCAGCAGCCTAGCGGGGGGGCCTGTAGATACGCAGTATTTT. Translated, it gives CASSLAGGPVDTQYF.

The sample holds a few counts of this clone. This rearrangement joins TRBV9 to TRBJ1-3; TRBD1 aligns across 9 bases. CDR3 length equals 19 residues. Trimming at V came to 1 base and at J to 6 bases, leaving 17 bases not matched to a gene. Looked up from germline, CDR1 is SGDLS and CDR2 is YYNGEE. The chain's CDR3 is CASSVNPPFPGQGANTIYF. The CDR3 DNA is TGTGCCAGCAGCGTAAATCCCCCTTTTCCGGGACAGGGAGCAAACACCATATATTTT.

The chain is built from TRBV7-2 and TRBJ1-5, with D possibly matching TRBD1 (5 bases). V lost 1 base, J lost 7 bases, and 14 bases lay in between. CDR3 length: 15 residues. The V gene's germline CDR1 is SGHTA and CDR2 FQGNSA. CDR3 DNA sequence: TGTGCCAGCAGCTTAGACGCGGGGGACGGCCAGCCCCAGCATTTT. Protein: CASSLDAGDGQPQHF.

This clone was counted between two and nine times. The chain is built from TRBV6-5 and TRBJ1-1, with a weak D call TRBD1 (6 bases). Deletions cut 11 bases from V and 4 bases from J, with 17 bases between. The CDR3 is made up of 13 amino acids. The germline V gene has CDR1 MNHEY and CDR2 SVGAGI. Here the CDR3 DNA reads TGTGCCGTATACAGGGAGCTAGGCACTGAAGCTTTCTTT. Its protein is CAVYRELGTEAFF.